This TCR beta chain is drawn from a study of shared clonotypes between healthy human individuals. V shed 0 bases and J shed 10 bases, with 15 bases lying between them. The CDR3 is 14 amino acids. Germline V gene data show CDR1 as SGHNT and CDR2 as YYREEE (reference sequence). Study-wide results and limits: The sharing of roughly 5% of naive CD4 clonotypes was seen across several donors.

Caucasian adults living in Nashville, Tennessee, provided all samples. Researchers partitioned CD4+ cells into CD45RA+ naive and CD45RA-negative memory subsets. About this clone itself: No antigen is known for it.

Sequencing used immunoSEQ multiplex PCR; TCRdb keeps in-frame clones, though not all of them. Of roughly 2.5 million clones listed, approximately 92% were seen once; the top ten hold about 0.13%. The chain employs TRBV5-4 and TRBJ2-3; maybe TRBD1 (5 bases). Material for sequencing was naive CD4+ T cells sorted from blood. The subset here: CD45RA+ positively selected. The source is a young man in good health. The chain's CDR3 is CASSLGTSGPPQYF. CDR3 nucleotides: TGTGCCAGCAGCTTGGGGACATCGGGCCCTCCGCAGTATTTT. Drawing the rest from reference TRBV5-4 and TRBJ2-3, the complete variable domain is ETGVTQSPTHLIKTRGQQVTLRCSSQSGHNTVSWYQQALGQGPQFIFQYYREEENGRGNFPPRFSGLQFPNYSSELNVNALELDDSALYLCASSLGTSGPPQYFGPGTRLTVL.